This is a list of T cell receptor beta chains from one sample in a study of brain T cells in children with intractable seizures. The repertoire was sequenced with immunoSEQ multiplex PCR; TCRdb's copy has only in-frame clones and lacks some. Here the sample spans 95,000 to 120,000 clones, roughly 94% being singletons. Material: peripheral blood, obtained at surgery. The receptors come from a boy younger than two with hemimegalencephaly and intractable seizures. Each CDR3 is given with its conserved first and last residue. D genes are given only for firm matches. The size of a clone is reported for some rows only, either as once, few or many, or as a class for expanded clones.

clone size	D gene	V gene	J gene	CDR3 DNA	CDR3 protein
-	TRBD2	TRBV6-5	TRBJ2-2	TGTGCCAGCAGTTGGGGACTAGCGAACACCGGGGAGCTGTTTTTT	CASSWGLANTGELFF
-	TRBD2	TRBV5-4	TRBJ2-2	TGTGCCAGCAGCTTGGGGGGAAGAGGTAGCGGGAGTTCCGGGGAGCTGTTTTTT	CASSLGGRGSGSSGELFF
-	-	TRBV2	TRBJ2-1	TGTGCCAGCTCCATCCCGGGTGGGGGGCCCGGGAATGAGCAGTTCTTC	CASSIPGGGPGNEQFF
-	-	TRBV5-4	TRBJ1-1	TGTGCCAGCAGCCCCGTAGCGGGAGACACTGAAGCTTTCTTT	CASSPVAGDTEAFF
-	-	TRBV5-1	TRBJ2-7	TGCGCCAGCAGCTTGGGACAGCTAATCCCCACTTACGAGCAGTACTTC	CASSLGQLIPTYEQYF
-	-	TRBV5-1	TRBJ2-1	TGCGCCAGCAGCTTGCGGGATGTATACAATGAGCAGTTCTTC	CASSLRDVYNEQFF
-	-	TRBV6-2/TRBV6-3	TRBJ1-5	TGTGCCAGCAGTTACCGGACTGGGGGCGCGGGGGGGCCCCAGCATTTT	CASSYRTGGAGGPQHF
-	-	TRBV11-2	TRBJ1-6	TGTGCCAGCAGCTTAGCGAGCAGGTATAATTCACCCCTCCACTTT	CASSLASRYNSPLHF
-	TRBD1	TRBV19	TRBJ1-3	TGTGCCAGTAGTATGGACAGGGGAGACACCATATATTTT	CASSMDRGDTIYF
-	-	TRBV12-5	TRBJ1-2	TGTGCTAGTGCCCCGGGGGGGAACTATGGCTACACCTTC	CASAPGGNYGYTF
-	-	TRBV5-1	TRBJ2-3	TGCGCCAGCAGCTTGGCACGGACCCGCACAGATACGCAGTATTTT	CASSLARTRTDTQYF
-	-	TRBV27	TRBJ2-7	TGTGCCAGCCGCACGGACATCTCCTACGAGCAGTACTTC	CASRTDISYEQYF
-	TRBD1	TRBV28	TRBJ1-6	TGTGCCAGCAGTTCAGGGGGACAGAATTCACCCCTCCACTTT	CASSSGGQNSPLHF
-	-	TRBV5-4	TRBJ2-5	TGTGCCAGCAGCTTTATCGGGAAAGAGACCCAGTACTTC	CASSFIGKETQYF
-	-	TRBV5-1	TRBJ1-6	TGCGCCAGCAGCTCAATCCCCGGGGGGCTCAATAATTCACCCCTCCACTTT	CASSSIPGGLNNSPLHF
once	TRBD2	TRBV6-5	TRBJ2-1	TGTGCCAGCACAGCGGGAGTTGTAAATGAGCAGTTCTTC	CASTAGVVNEQFF
-	TRBD1	TRBV28	TRBJ1-5	TGTGCCAGCAGCGGTACAGGGGAAGCTCAGCCCCAGCATTTT	CASSGTGEAQPQHF
-	-	TRBV20-1	TRBJ2-7	TGCAGTGGCCTGTGGGGGTACGAGCAGTACTTC	CSGLWGYEQYF
-	TRBD1	TRBV19	TRBJ2-7	TGTGCCGTTAACTCCGGGACAGGAGGCCACGAGCAGTACTTC	CAVNSGTGGHEQYF
-	TRBD1	TRBV6-2/TRBV6-3	TRBJ2-7	TGTGCCAGCAGTTACCCCCGTGGACAGGCCTACGAGCAGTACTTC	CASSYPRGQAYEQYF
-	TRBD1	TRBV2	TRBJ2-7	TGTGCCAGCAGTGAAGCGGGGACAGGGGTCCACGAGCAGTACTTC	CASSEAGTGVHEQYF
once	-	TRBV9	TRBJ2-7	TGTGCCAGCAGTGGAGGTAGCTACGAGCAGTACTTC	CASSGGSYEQYF
-	-	TRBV7-9	TRBJ2-1	TGTGCCAGCAGCTTCCCTCTGTCCAATGAGCAGTTCTTC	CASSFPLSNEQFF
-	-	TRBV10-3	TRBJ2-7	TGTGCCATCAGCTCCCTTCATACCTACGAGCAGTACTTC	CAISSLHTYEQYF
-	-	TRBV27	TRBJ2-7	TGTGCCAGCAGTTCTCATGGCGGTACCTACGAGCAGTACTTC	CASSSHGGTYEQYF
-	TRBD1	TRBV15	TRBJ2-2	TGTGCCACCAGCAGGGACAGGGACACCGGGGAGCTGTTTTTT	CATSRDRDTGELFF
-	-	TRBV28	TRBJ2-3	TGTGCCAGCACCCACCGGGACATTCGGGGTGATACGCAGTATTTT	CASTHRDIRGDTQYF
once	-	TRBV4-3	TRBJ2-7	TGCGCCAGCAGCCCACTCTTATACCCCTCCTACGAGCAGTACTTC	CASSPLLYPSYEQYF
few	-	TRBV5-8	TRBJ1-5	TGTGCCAGCAGCGGATTGAATCAGCCCCAGCATTTT	CASSGLNQPQHF
-	TRBD1	TRBV6-1	TRBJ2-1	TGTGCCAGCAGTGTTAGGGGGACAGCCATAGCCTACAATGAGCAGTTCTTC	CASSVRGTAIAYNEQFF
few	TRBD1	TRBV6-6	TRBJ1-5	TGTGCCAGCAGACCCCAGGACAGGGCTAGCAATCAGCCCCAGCATTTT	CASRPQDRASNQPQHF
-	TRBD1	TRBV4-1	TRBJ1-5	TGCGCCAGCAGCCAAGACAGGGGGCGCAATCAGCCCCAGCATTTT	CASSQDRGRNQPQHF
once	TRBD2	TRBV4-1	TRBJ2-4	TGCGCCAGCAGCCAACCCGGGACTAGCGGGACCAAAAACATTCAGTACTTC	CASSQPGTSGTKNIQYF
once	TRBD1	TRBV10-3	TRBJ1-5	TGTGCCACAAGACAGGGTATCGGGCAGCCCCAGCATTTT	CATRQGIGQPQHF
-	-	TRBV28	TRBJ2-5	TGTGCCAGCAGTCCCCCGCGGGCCCGGGAGACCCAGTACTTC	CASSPPRARETQYF
-	TRBD1	TRBV7-2	TRBJ1-2	TGTGCCAGCAGCTTAGCTACAGGGGGCTCTGGCTACACCTTC	CASSLATGGSGYTF
-	-	TRBV6-2/TRBV6-3	TRBJ2-3	TGTGCCAGCAGTTACGGGCAGGCCCCTAGCACAGATACGCAGTATTTT	CASSYGQAPSTDTQYF
-	-	TRBV28	TRBJ1-1	TGTGCCAGCAGTTTCCGGATCTACACTGAAGCTTTCTTT	CASSFRIYTEAFF
-	-	TRBV11-2	TRBJ2-7	TGTGCCAGCTCCGCGGACGAGCGCGTATCCTACGAGCAGTACTTC	CASSADERVSYEQYF
-	TRBD2	TRBV4-2	TRBJ2-7	TGTGCCAGCAGCCAAGATCGGGGGGGGTCCTACGAGCAGTACTTC	CASSQDRGGSYEQYF
-	-	TRBV28	TRBJ1-6	TGTGCCAGCACTACGAATAATTCACCCCTCCACTTT	CASTTNNSPLHF
-	TRBD1	TRBV4-1	TRBJ1-1	TGCGCCAGCAGCCAAGATCACAGGGGGAACACTGAAGCTTTCTTT	CASSQDHRGNTEAFF
-	TRBD2	TRBV18	TRBJ2-3	TGTGCCAGCTCACCGGGACTAGCGGGAGGCACAGATACGCAGTATTTT	CASSPGLAGGTDTQYF
-	TRBD1	TRBV2	TRBJ1-1	TGTGCCAGCAGTTACAGGGGCGGCACTGAAGCTTTCTTT	CASSYRGGTEAFF
-	-	TRBV25-1	TRBJ1-4	TGTGCCAGCAGTGAATTGGGCAGGGGAGGGCAAAAACTGTTTTTT	CASSELGRGGQKLFF
once	-	TRBV9	TRBJ1-3	TGTGCCAGCAGCTCCGGGACAAGAAACACCATATATTTT	CASSSGTRNTIYF